This entry concerns a single T cell receptor (beta chain). The target antigen is unknown. This record comes from a study of cytomegalovirus exposure and HLA in healthy donors. Study-level points and caveats: It was reportedly the case that the classifier diagnosed cytomegalovirus status with high specificity and sensitivity.

CDR3 length: 14 residues. The germline CDR1 and CDR2 sequences are SGDLS and YYNGEE. V gave up 8 bases and J gave up 5 bases; unmatched junction bases: 10. With 60 Vbeta and 13 Jbeta primers, the PCR was carried out. As originally analysed: Approximately 11 million of some 80 million unique TCR beta chains were shared, per a later count. Using immunoSEQ multiplex PCR, the repertoire was profiled, and TCRdb retains in-frame clones only, with some absent. The V and J calls and clone size come from that table; D and trimming were worked out from the DNA. The data hold around 200,000 clones, with less than 80% observed a single time.

This chain links TRBV9 with TRBJ2-7; the match to TRBD1 covers 10 bases. The clonotype was recovered from a woman in her 30s in good health and CMV-seropositive. Sequenced: PBMCs. As DNA, the CDR3 is TGTGCCAGAGCCCAGGGACAGGGGTGCAACGAGCAGTACTTC. Translating gives CARAQGQGCNEQYF. Filled out from reference TRBV9 and TRBJ2-7, the complete variable domain reads DSGVTQTPKHLITATGQRVTLRCSPRSGDLSVYWYQQSLDQGLQFLIQYYNGEERAKGNILERFSAQQFPDLHSELNLSSLELGDSALYFCARAQGQGCNEQYFGPGTRLTVT.